These 11 T cell receptor beta chains were sequenced from one sample in a study of blood T cell repertoires in COVID-19. Profiled with immunoSEQ multiplex PCR; TCRdb holds only in-frame clones, not every one. Counted here are 200,000 to 250,000 clones, 85% to 90% occurring once; the ten biggest clones make up 2.7%. The sequenced sample was peripheral blood. These receptors were collected from an older woman with acute or convalescent COVID-19.

V gene TRBV7-9 combines with J gene TRBJ1-5, with D perhaps matching TRBD1 (6 bases). Germline assignment: CDR1 SEHNR and CDR2 FQNEAQ (reference sequence). CDR3 length equals 14 residues. Trimming pared 4 bases from V and 6 bases from J, leaving 13 bases between. Here the CDR3 DNA reads TGTGCCAGCAGCTCACAGGGACGGGCTCAGCCCCAGCATTTT. This encodes CASSSQGRAQPQHF.

The rearrangement links TRBV6-1 to TRBJ1-5, with 7 nucleotides matching TRBD1. Germline loops: CDR1 MNHNS, CDR2 SASEGT. V gave up 8 bases and J gave up 3 bases; unmatched junction bases: 7. The CDR3 has 14 amino acids. The CDR3 DNA is TGTGCCAGCGTAAAACAGGGGATCAATCAGCCCCAGCATTTT. It yields the protein CASVKQGINQPQHF.

This rearrangement joins TRBV3-1 (or the pseudogene TRBV3-2) to TRBJ2-7, with D possibly TRBD1 on 6 matching bases. The germline V gene has CDR1 LGHDT and CDR2 YNNKEL (reference sequence). The V and J ends lost 1 base and 2 bases respectively, with 12 bases between them. This CDR3 is built from 15 residues. The CDR3 spells CASSQGRTAAYEQYF. DNA for the CDR3: TGTGCCAGCAGCCAAGGGAGGACAGCGGCCTACGAGCAGTACTTC.

The chain recombines TRBV7-9 with TRBJ2-3, with 7 bases identical to TRBD2. From germline, CDR1 is SEHNR and CDR2 FQNEAQ (reference sequence). This CDR3 contains 14 residues. Trimming at V came to 3 bases and at J to 4 bases, leaving 4 bases not matched to a gene. In nucleotides, the CDR3 is TGTGCCAGCAGCTTGGGGGGGAAGCCAGATACGCAGTATTTT. Its translation: CASSLGGKPDTQYF. Full variable domain (rest looked up from reference TRBV7-9 and TRBJ2-3): DTGVSQNPRHKITKRGQNVTFRCDPISEHNRLYWYRQTLGQGPEFLTYFQNEAQLEKSRLLSDRFSAERPKGSFSTLEIQRTEQGDSAMYLCASSLGGKPDTQYFGPGTRLTVL.

This clone was seen a single time. The rearrangement joins TRBV9 to TRBJ1-5; 10 bases align to TRBD1. The CDR3 covers 16 residues. The V and J ends lost 0 bases and 6 bases, in that order; junction bases with no gene match: 6. Germline CDR1 is SGDLS and CDR2 is YYNGEE. CDR3 amino acids: CASSVGTGTGAQPQHF. The CDR3 DNA is TGTGCCAGCAGCGTAGGGACAGGGACAGGGGCTCAGCCCCAGCATTTT.

This clone came up a few times. CDR3 sequence (DNA): TGTGCCAGCGTAGCGGATAGCAATCAGCCCCAGCATTTT. Residues: CASVADSNQPQHF. V gene TRBV2 combines with J gene TRBJ1-5; D is unresolved. V was clipped by 8 bases and J by 0 bases, with 8 bases between them. Germline CDR1 and CDR2: SNHLY and FYNNEI. This CDR3 contains 13 residues.

The V call is TRBV5-6, the J call TRBJ1-2; 8 bases agree with TRBD1. Trimming at V came to 5 bases and at J to 8 bases, leaving 8 bases not matched to a gene. The CDR3 length is 13 residues. Looked up from germline, CDR1 is SGHDT and CDR2 is YYEEEE. The CDR3 reads CASRSGRGRGYTF. The CDR3, as DNA: TGTGCCAGCAGGTCGGGCAGGGGGCGCGGCTACACCTTC. The variable domain in full, with the rest retrieved from reference TRBV5-6 and TRBJ1-2, is DAGVTQSPTHLIKTRGQQVTLRCSPKSGHDTVSWYQQALGQGPQFIFQYYEEEERQRGNFPDRFSGHQFPNYSSELNVNALLLGDSALYLCASRSGRGRGYTFGSGTRLTVV.

The chain carries TRBV28 and TRBJ2-7, with 11 bases lining up with TRBD1. V dropped 6 bases and J dropped 3; count of bases not matched to a gene: 7. Germline V gives CDR1 MDHEN, CDR2 SYDVKM. The CDR3 consists of 15 residues. CDR3 DNA: TGTGCCAGCAGCGCCGTGGGACAGGGGGGCTACGAGCAGTACTTC. Its translation: CASSAVGQGGYEQYF.

The genes are TRBV14 and TRBJ2-7; TRBD2 matches at 10 bases. The CDR3 sequence is 15 residues long. With 4 bases clipped from V and 6 bases from J, the junction kept 9 bases outside the gene matches. CDR1 and CDR2 from the germline V gene are SGHDN and FVKESK. The CDR3 protein is CASSPRGSGRAEQYF. DNA of the CDR3: TGTGCCAGCAGCCCTCGGGGAAGCGGGAGGGCCGAGCAGTACTTC.

The rearrangement joins TRBV18 to TRBJ2-7; TRBD2 might be the D (5 bases). Trimming shortened V by 6 bases and J by 1 base, and 16 bases separated the two germline ends. Germline CDR1 KGHSH, CDR2 LQKENI. The CDR3 has 15 residues. CDR3 sequence: CASSPQETGSYEQYF. The CDR3 region has the DNA TGTGCCAGCTCCCCCCAGGAGACGGGGTCCTACGAGCAGTACTTC. Based on the CDR3 plus reference TRBV18 and TRBJ2-7, the full variable domain is NAGVMQNPRHLVRRRGQEARLRCSPMKGHSHVYWYRQLPEEGLKFMVYLQKENIIDESGMPKERFSAEFPKEGPSILRIQQVVRGDSAAYFCASSPQETGSYEQYFGPGTRLTVT.

This clone was seen a few times. The chain employs TRBV19 and TRBJ2-2, with D perhaps matching TRBD1 (6 bases). The V gene's germline CDR1 is LNHDA and CDR2 SQIVND (reference sequence). The CDR3 covers 16 residues. V gave up 9 bases and J gave up 3 bases, with 20 bases separating them. CDR3 protein: CASLKYRASDTGELFF. DNA for the CDR3: TGTGCCAGCTTAAAGTACAGGGCATCTGACACCGGGGAGCTGTTTTTT.